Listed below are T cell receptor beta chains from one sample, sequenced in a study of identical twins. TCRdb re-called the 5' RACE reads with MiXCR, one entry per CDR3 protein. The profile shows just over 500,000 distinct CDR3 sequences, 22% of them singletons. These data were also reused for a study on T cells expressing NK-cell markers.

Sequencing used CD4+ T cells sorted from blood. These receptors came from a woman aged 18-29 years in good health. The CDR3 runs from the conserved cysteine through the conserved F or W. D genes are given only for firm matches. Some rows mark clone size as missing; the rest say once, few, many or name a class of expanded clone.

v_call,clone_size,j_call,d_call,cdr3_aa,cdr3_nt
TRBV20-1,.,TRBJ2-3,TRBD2,CSAGDGTTTDTQYF,TGCAGTGCTGGGGACGGGACTACCACAGATACGCAGTATTTT
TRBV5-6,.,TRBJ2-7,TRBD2,CASSLNAGTSLWYEQYF,TGTGCCAGCAGCCTTAACGCCGGGACTAGTCTTTGGTACGAGCAGTACTTC
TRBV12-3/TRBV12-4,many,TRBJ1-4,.,CASSLFGSPRGNSEKLFF,TGTGCCAGCAGTTTATTTGGCAGCCCGAGGGGGAATTCTGAAAAACTGTTTTTT
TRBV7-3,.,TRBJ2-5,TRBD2,CASSLRGDRQETQYF,TGTGCCAGCAGCTTACGGGGGGACCGTCAAGAGACCCAGTACTTC
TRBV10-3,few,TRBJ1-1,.,CAISDGDLNTEAFF,TGTGCCATCAGTGATGGGGATTTGAACACTGAAGCTTTCTTT
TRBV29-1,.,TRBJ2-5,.,CMAGARETQYF,TGCATGGCAGGGGCTCGAGAGACCCAGTACTTC
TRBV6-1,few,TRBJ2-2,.,CASRIGQLTGELFF,TGTGCCAGCAGGATTGGACAGCTCACCGGGGAGCTGTTTTTT
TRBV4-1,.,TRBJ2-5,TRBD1,CASSQRDSQETQYF,TGCGCCAGCAGCCAACGGGACAGCCAAGAGACCCAGTACTTC
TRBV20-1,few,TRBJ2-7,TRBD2,CSARGGGGRYEQYF,TGCAGTGCTAGGGGCGGGGGGGGTCGTTACGAGCAGTACTTC
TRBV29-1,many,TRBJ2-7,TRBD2,CSVEVSQRGGNYEQYF,TGCAGCGTTGAAGTTTCCCAGCGGGGGGGAAACTACGAGCAGTACTTC
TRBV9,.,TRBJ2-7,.,CASSVGPPYEQYF,TGTGCCAGCAGCGTCGGGCCACCCTACGAGCAGTACTTC
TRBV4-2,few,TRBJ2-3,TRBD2,CASSRGLAADTQYF,TGTGCCAGCAGCCGCGGACTAGCTGCAGATACGCAGTATTTT
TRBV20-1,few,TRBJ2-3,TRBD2,CSASPLAGHTDTQYF,TGCAGTGCTAGCCCCCTAGCGGGGCACACAGATACGCAGTATTTT
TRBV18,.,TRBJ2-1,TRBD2,CASSPPAGGPNEQFF,TGTGCCAGCTCACCACCAGCGGGAGGGCCGAATGAGCAGTTCTTC
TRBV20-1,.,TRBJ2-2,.,CSARKRASRELFF,TGCAGTGCTAGGAAGAGGGCCTCCCGGGAGCTGTTTTTT
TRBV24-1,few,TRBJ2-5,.,CAVRQTQYF,TGTGCCGTTCGGCAGACCCAGTACTTC
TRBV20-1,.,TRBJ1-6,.,CSARMGPLDSPLHF,TGCAGTGCTAGAATGGGACCTCTTGATTCACCCCTCCACTTT
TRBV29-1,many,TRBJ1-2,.,CSVQSAGAISNYGYTF,TGCAGCGTCCAAAGCGCAGGGGCAATATCTAACTATGGCTACACCTTC
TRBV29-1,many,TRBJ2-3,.,CSAWDGAQYF,TGCAGCGCGTGGGATGGGGCGCAGTATTTT
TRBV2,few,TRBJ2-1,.,CASSGPWGEQFF,TGTGCCAGCAGTGGGCCTTGGGGTGAGCAGTTCTTC
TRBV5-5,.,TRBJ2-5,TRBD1,CASSRDRWHETQYF,TGTGCCAGCAGCAGGGACAGATGGCACGAGACCCAGTACTTC
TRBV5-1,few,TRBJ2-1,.,CASSQTSPNEQFF,TGCGCCAGCAGCCAAACTAGTCCCAATGAGCAGTTCTTC
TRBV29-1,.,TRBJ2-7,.,CSVEMGGYEQYF,TGCAGCGTTGAAATGGGGGGCTACGAGCAGTACTTC
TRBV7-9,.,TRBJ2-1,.,CASSPRPDNEQFF,TGTGCCAGCAGCCCCAGACCGGATAATGAGCAGTTCTTC
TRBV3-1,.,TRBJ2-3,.,CASSQTGDTQYF,TGTGCCAGCAGCCAAACGGGGGATACGCAGTATTTT
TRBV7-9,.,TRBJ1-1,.,CASSLILGGSAEAFF,TGTGCCAGCAGCTTAATATTGGGAGGATCGGCTGAAGCTTTCTTT
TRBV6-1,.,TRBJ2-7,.,CASSPVRRVGPFDYEQYF,TGTGCCAGCAGTCCAGTACGGAGGGTGGGGCCGTTCGACTACGAGCAGTACTTC
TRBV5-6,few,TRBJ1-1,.,CASSLGSVSSEAFF,TGTGCCAGCAGCTTGGGCTCTGTGTCCTCTGAAGCTTTCTTT
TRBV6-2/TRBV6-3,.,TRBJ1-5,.,CASSSGPSRQPQHF,TGTGCCAGCAGTTCGGGACCCTCCCGTCAGCCCCAGCATTTT
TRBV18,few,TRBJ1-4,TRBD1,CASSPAAAGGGKLFF,TGTGCCAGCTCACCAGCTGCGGCAGGGGGAGGAAAACTGTTTTTT
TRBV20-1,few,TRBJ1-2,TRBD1,CSASSRDRDGYTF,TGCAGTGCCTCAAGTCGGGACAGGGATGGCTACACCTTC
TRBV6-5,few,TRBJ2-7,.,CASRRQPYEQYF,TGTGCCAGCAGACGCCAGCCCTACGAGCAGTACTTC
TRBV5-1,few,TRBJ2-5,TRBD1,CASSSPDRGETQYF,TGCGCCAGCAGCTCCCCGGACAGGGGAGAGACCCAGTACTTC
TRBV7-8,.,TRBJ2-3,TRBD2,CASNLAAGGTDTQYF,TGTGCCAGCAATTTAGCGGCGGGAGGGACAGATACGCAGTATTTT
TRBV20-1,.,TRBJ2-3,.,CSARPRSSTDTQYF,TGCAGTGCCCGGCCGCGTTCTAGCACAGATACGCAGTATTTT
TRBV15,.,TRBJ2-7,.,CATSRDSYYEQYF,TGTGCCACCAGCAGAGACAGTTACTACGAGCAGTACTTC
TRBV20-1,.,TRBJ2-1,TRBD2,CCATGLAGGLSSYNEQFF,TGCTGTGCTACGGGACTAGCGGGGGGCCTCAGCTCCTACAATGAGCAGTTCTTC
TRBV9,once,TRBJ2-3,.,CASSVGGAPGTDTQYF,TGTGCCAGCAGCGTAGGAGGGGCACCGGGGACAGATACGCAGTATTTT
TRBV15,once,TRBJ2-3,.,CATSRDGDTQYF,TGTGCCACCAGCAGAGATGGAGATACGCAGTATTTT
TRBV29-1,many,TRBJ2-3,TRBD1,CSVEGTGGTDTQYF,TGCAGCGTTGAAGGGACAGGGGGCACAGATACGCAGTATTTT
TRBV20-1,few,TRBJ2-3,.,CSALPGDTQYF,TGCAGTGCGCTCCCAGGGGATACGCAGTATTTT
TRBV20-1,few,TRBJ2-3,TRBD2,CSAWTSPDPDTQYF,TGCAGTGCCTGGACTAGCCCAGATCCAGATACGCAGTATTTT
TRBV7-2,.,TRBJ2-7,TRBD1,CASTRQGVSLEQYF,TGTGCCAGCACAAGACAGGGAGTATCCCTCGAGCAGTACTTC
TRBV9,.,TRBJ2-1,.,CASSVVGAVGYNEQFF,TGTGCCAGCAGCGTAGTAGGAGCGGTGGGCTACAATGAGCAGTTCTTC
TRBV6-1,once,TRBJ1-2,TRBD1,CASSQGGLDNYGYTF,TGTGCCAGCAGCCAGGGGGGATTAGATAACTATGGCTACACCTTC
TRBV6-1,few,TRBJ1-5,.,CASRTYSNQPQHF,TGTGCCAGCAGGACATATAGCAATCAGCCCCAGCATTTT
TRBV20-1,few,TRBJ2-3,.,CSAAGGSGAPDTQYF,TGCAGTGCCGCCGGCGGGTCAGGGGCCCCAGATACGCAGTATTTT
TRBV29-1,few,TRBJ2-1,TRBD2,CSVEGTSGKSEQFF,TGCAGCGTTGAAGGGACTAGCGGGAAGAGTGAGCAGTTCTTC
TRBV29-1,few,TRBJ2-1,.,CSVLRNEQFF,TGCAGCGTTCTGCGGAATGAGCAGTTCTTC
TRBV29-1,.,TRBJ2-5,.,CSVAWVRLETQYF,TGCAGCGTTGCGTGGGTACGGCTGGAGACCCAGTACTTC
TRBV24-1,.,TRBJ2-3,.,CATSDLREQYF,TGTGCCACCAGTGATTTGAGGGAGCAGTATTTT
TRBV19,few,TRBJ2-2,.,CASSAQTILVLELFF,TGTGCCAGTAGTGCCCAGACTATCCTGGTGCTCGAGCTGTTTTTT
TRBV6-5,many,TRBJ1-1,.,CASSQGPEAFF,TGTGCCAGCAGCCAAGGGCCAGAAGCTTTCTTT